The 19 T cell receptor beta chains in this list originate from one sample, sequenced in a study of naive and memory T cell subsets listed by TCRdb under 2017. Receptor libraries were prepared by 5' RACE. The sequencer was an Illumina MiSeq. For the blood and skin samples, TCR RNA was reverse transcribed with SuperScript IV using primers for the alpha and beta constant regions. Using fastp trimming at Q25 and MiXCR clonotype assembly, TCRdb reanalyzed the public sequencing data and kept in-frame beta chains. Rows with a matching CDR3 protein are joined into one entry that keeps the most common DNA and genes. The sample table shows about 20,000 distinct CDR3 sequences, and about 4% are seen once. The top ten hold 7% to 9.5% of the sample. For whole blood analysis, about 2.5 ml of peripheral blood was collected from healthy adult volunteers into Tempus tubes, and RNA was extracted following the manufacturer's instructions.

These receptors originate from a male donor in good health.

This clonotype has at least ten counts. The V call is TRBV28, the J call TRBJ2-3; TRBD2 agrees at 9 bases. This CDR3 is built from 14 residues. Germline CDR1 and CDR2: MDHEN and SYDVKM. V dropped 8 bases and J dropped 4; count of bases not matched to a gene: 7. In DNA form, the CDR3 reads TGTGCCAGCTCGGCGGGAGGGCCCCCAGATACGCAGTATTTT. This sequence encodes CASSAGGPPDTQYF.

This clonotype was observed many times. CDR3 loop: CASSLSFREVNNEQFF. CDR3 DNA: TGTGCCAGCAGTTTATCCTTTCGGGAGGTAAACAATGAGCAGTTCTTC. V usage is TRBV12-3 or TRBV12-4 and J usage is TRBJ2-1, with 7 bases fitting TRBD2. This CDR3 contains 16 residues. J lost 5 bases, V lost 2 bases, and 9 bases had no gene match.

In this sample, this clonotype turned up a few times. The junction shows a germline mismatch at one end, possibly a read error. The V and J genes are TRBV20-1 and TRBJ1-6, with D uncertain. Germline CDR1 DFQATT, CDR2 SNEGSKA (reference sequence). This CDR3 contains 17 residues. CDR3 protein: CSARDAIWPAGNSPLNF. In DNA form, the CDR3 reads TGCAGTGCTAGAGACGCGATATGGCCGGCGGGGAATTCACCCCTCAACTTT.

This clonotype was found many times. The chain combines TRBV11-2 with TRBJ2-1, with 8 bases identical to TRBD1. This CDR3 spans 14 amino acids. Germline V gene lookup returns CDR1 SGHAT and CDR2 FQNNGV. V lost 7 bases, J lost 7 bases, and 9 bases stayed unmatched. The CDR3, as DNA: TGTGCCAGCACGCTCCAGGGGGCATTGAATGAGCAGTTCTTC. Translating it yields CASTLQGALNEQFF.

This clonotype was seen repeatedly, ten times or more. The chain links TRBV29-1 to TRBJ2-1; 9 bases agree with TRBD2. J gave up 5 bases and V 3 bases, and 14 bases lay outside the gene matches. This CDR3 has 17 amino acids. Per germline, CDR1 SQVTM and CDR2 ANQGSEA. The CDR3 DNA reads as TGCAGCGTTGACCACTATCGCGCGGGAGGGCCCGACAATGAGCAGTTCTTC. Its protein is CSVDHYRAGGPDNEQFF.

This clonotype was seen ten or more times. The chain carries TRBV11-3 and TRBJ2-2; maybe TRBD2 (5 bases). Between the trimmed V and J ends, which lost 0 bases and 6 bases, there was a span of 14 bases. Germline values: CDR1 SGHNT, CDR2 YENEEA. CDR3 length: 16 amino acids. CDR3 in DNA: TGTGCCAGCAGCTTAGATCCCGGGATTTCAGCCGGGGAGCTGTTTTTT. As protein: CASSLDPGISAGELFF.

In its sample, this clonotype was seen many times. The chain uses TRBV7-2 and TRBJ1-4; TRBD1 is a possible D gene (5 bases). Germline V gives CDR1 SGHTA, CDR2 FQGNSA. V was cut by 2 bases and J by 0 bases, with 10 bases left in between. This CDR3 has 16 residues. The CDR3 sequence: CASSLSQGTTNEKLFF. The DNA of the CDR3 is TGTGCCAGCAGCTTATCTCAGGGTACAACTAATGAAAAACTGTTTTTT.

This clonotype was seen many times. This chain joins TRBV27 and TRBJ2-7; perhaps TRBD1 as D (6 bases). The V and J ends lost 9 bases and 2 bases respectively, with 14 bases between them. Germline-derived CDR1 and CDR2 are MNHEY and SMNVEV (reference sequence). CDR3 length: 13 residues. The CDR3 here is CARTTGRAYEQYF. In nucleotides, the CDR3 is TGTGCCAGAACAACAGGGAGAGCCTACGAGCAGTACTTC.

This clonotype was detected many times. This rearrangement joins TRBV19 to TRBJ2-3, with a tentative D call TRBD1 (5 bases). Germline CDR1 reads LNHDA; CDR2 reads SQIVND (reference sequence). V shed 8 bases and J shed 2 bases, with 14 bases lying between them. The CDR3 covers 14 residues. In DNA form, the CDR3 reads TGTGCCAGTCGACTTGACAGAGCCACAGATACGCAGTATTTT. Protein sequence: CASRLDRATDTQYF.

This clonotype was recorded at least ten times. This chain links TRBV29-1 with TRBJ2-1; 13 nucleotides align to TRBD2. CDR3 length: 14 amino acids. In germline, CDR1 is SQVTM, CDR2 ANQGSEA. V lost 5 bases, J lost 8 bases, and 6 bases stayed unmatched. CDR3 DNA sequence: TGCAGCGTTTACGGACTAGCGGGAGAGGATGAGCAGTTCTTC. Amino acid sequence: CSVYGLAGEDEQFF.

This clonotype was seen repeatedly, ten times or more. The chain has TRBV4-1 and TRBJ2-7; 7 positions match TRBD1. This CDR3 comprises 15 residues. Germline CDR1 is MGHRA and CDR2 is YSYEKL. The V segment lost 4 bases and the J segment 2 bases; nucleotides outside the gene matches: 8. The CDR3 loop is CASSLPQGSPYEQYF. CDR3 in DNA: TGCGCCAGCAGCCTCCCACAGGGGTCACCCTACGAGCAGTACTTC.

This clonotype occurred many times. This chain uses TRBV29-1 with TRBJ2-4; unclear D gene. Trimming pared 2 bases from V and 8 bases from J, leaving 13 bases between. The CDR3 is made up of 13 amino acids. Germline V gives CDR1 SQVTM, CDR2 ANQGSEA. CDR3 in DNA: TGCAGCGTTGAACATGAGAATCGAGACATTCAGTACTTC. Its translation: CSVEHENRDIQYF.

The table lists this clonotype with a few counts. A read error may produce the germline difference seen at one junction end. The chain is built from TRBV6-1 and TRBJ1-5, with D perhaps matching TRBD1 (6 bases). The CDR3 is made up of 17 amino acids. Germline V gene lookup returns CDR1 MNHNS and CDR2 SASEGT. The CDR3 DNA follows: TGTGCCAGCAGCCCCCTCGGGTCCACAATAGGGGGTCAGCCCCAGAATTTT. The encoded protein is CASSPLGSTIGGQPQNF.

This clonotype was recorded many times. In DNA form, the CDR3 reads TGTGCCAGCAGCACAGAGCTGAAGACCCAGTACTTC. Its protein product is CASSTELKTQYF. V and J are TRBV6-2 or TRBV6-3 and TRBJ2-5; D is unclear. Germline CDR1 is MNHEY and CDR2 is SVGEGT. Trimming removed 6 bases at V and 6 bases at J, with 11 bases between. The CDR3 is 12 amino acids.

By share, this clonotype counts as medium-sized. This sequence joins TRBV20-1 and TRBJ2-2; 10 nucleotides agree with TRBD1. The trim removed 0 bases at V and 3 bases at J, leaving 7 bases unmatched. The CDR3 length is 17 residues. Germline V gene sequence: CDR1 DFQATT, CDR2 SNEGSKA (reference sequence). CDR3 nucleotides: TGCAGTGCTAGAGACCCATGGACAGGGGGGGACACCGGGGAGCTGTTTTTT. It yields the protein CSARDPWTGGDTGELFF.

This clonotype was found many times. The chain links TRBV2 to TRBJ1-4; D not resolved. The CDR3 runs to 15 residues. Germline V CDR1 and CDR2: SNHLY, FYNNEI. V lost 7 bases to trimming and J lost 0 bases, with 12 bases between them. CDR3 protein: CASTRQSSTNEKLFF. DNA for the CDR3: TGTGCCAGCACTAGGCAATCGTCAACTAATGAAAAACTGTTTTTT. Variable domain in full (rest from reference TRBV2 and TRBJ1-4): EPEVTQTPSHQVTQMGQEVILRCVPISNHLYFYWYRQILGQKVEFLVSFYNNEISEKSEIFDDQFSVERPDGSNFTLKIRSTKLEDSAMYFCASTRQSSTNEKLFFGSGTQLSVL.

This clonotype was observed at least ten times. This CDR3 reads CSVFTGLYGYTF. The CDR3 region has the DNA TGCAGTGTTTTTACAGGGTTATATGGCTACACCTTC. The rearrangement links TRBV20-1 to TRBJ1-2, with a weak D call TRBD1 (6 bases). The germline V and J ends were trimmed by 7 bases and 5 bases, with 14 bases remaining between them. The CDR3 loop spans 12 amino acids. CDR1 is DFQATT and CDR2 is SNEGSKA in the germline V gene (reference sequence).

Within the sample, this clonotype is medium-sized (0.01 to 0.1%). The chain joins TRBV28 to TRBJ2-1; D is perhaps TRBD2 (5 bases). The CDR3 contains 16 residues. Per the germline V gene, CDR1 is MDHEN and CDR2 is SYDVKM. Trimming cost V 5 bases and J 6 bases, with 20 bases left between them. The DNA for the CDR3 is TGTGCCAGCAGTGCCATCACTAGGGCACCGTCCAATGAGCAGTTCTTC. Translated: CASSAITRAPSNEQFF.

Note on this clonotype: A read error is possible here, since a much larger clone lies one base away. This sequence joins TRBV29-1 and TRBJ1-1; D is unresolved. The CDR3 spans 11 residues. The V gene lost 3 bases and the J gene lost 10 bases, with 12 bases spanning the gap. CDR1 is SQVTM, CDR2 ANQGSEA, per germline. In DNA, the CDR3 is TGCAGCGTTGATAGCCGGGAGGGAGCTTTCTTT. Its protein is CSVDSREGAFF.